This TCR beta chain was captured in a study of control samples from healthy donors and cancer patients. Clones were sequenced by immunoSEQ multiplex PCR, and TCRdb holds only the in-frame ones, with some missing. The table includes 120,000 or so clones, roughly 90% detected once. Sequencing was performed on blood. The sequence was collected from a woman aged 18-29 years in good health.

The CDR3 DNA reads as TGTGCCTGGAGTGTAGCGCAAGAGACCCAGTACTTC. The encoded protein is CAWSVAQETQYF. The chain has TRBV30 and TRBJ2-5; no reliable D call. The CDR3 consists of 12 residues. In germline, CDR1 is GTSNPN, CDR2 SVGIG (reference sequence). Trimming left V 0 bases short and J 2 bases short, with 4 bases between.